Following are 18 T cell receptor delta chains from one sample sequenced in a study of gamma-delta chains in newborns, infants, children. With CATT, TCRdb re-called clones from the reads. The data contain about 3,400 delta-chain clones, about 1.3% of them singletons. Sequencing used blood. The source of these receptors is a child who was a newborn, infant or young child, either healthy, febrile or measles-vaccinated (not recorded which).

On this clone itself: It differs at one base from a far larger clone, so likely a read error. Other DNA sequences within the sample encode an identical CDR3. The CDR3 DNA follows: TGTGCATGTGACACTGTACTGGGGGCCTTATCCTGGGACACCCGACAGATGTTTTTC. Translated: CACDTVLGALSWDTRQMFF. The chain employs TRDV2 and TRDJ3, with 8 bases matching TRDD3. Germline CDR1 GEAIGNYY, CDR2 EKD. The CDR3 consists of 19 residues.

This clone is large by share. Different DNA sequences within this sample yield the same CDR3. This sequence joins TRDV2 and TRDJ2; 11 bases line up with TRDD3. V lost 3 bases and J lost 4; bases outside the gene matches: 3. CDR1 and CDR2 (germline): GEAIGNYY, EKD. This CDR3 has 15 amino acids. For the CDR3, the DNA is TGTGCCTGTGACGCTCTGGGGGATACGACAGCACAACTCTTCTTT. Translation: CACDALGDTTAQLFF.

Many counts were recorded for this clone. This DNA's translation differs at residue 5 from TCRdb's protein, which comes from a much larger clone; a read error is likely, and the protein shown is translated from the DNA. The CDR3 DNA reads TGTGCCTGTGATATGCTGGGGGATACGCACACCGATAAACTCATCTTT. This gives the protein CACDMLGDTHTDKLIF. V gene TRDV2 combines with J gene TRDJ1; TRDD3 matches at 12 bases. Unmatched junction bases numbered 5, after V lost 4 bases and J lost 0 bases. Per germline, CDR1 GEAIGNYY and CDR2 EKD. This CDR3 region has 16 residues.

Comments on this clone: A read error likely explains why the TCRdb protein, taken from a much larger clone, differs from this DNA's translation at residue 10; the protein shown is translated from the DNA. The chain recombines TRDV3 with TRDJ3; 9 bases align to TRDD3. There are 16 residues in the CDR3. Germline V gene sequence: CDR1 TVYSNPD, CDR2 GDNSRS (reference sequence). The CDR3 sequence: CAFTGGCSWNTRQMFF. In DNA form, the CDR3 reads TGTGCCTTTACTGGGGGATGCTCCTGGAACACCCGACAGATGTTTTTC.

In this sample, this clone turned up a few times. TCRdb lists the protein of a much larger clone for this DNA, which differs at residue 14, so this is likely a read error; the protein given here is translated from the DNA itself. This sequence joins TRDV2 and TRDJ3; 10 nucleotides align to TRDD3. Germline V gene lookup returns CDR1 GEAIGNYY and CDR2 EKD. The CDR3 is 16 residues long. The CDR3 spells CACDTGGFRDTRQVFF. In DNA form, the CDR3 reads TGTGCCTGTGATACTGGGGGATTCCGGGACACCCGACAGGTGTTTTTC.

A few counts support this clone. The V call is TRDV1, the J call TRDJ1; TRDD3 agrees at 11 bases. This CDR3 has 21 amino acids. V shed 3 bases and J 0 bases; nucleotides not matched to a gene: 18. Germline V CDR1 and CDR2: TSWWSYY, QGS. CDR3 bases: TGTGCTCTTGGGGACCATTACCCCCTGGGGTGGGGGATACGCAACACCGATAAACTCATCTTT. Translation gives CALGDHYPLGWGIRNTDKLIF.

This clone turned up a few times. The protein held in TCRdb is that of a much larger clone and does not match this DNA's translation at residue 13, likely because of a read error; the protein shown is translated from the DNA. The V gene is TRDV2, the J gene TRDJ2, with 13 bases lining up with TRDD3. From germline, CDR1 is GEAIGNYY and CDR2 EKD. CDR3 size: 17 residues. This CDR3 reads CACDLLGDTTLTVQLFF. Here the CDR3 DNA reads TGTGCCTGTGACCTACTGGGGGATACGACCCTTACAGTACAACTCTTCTTT.

This clone was observed at least ten times. A far larger clone is one nucleotide away, so this likely arose from a read error. Other nucleotide sequences in the sample specify the same CDR3. The rearrangement links TRDV2 to TRDJ3; 11 bases fit TRDD3. The CDR3 sequence is 18 residues long. Germline loops: CDR1 GEAIGNYY, CDR2 EKD. Here the CDR3 reads CACDTAGGYSWDTRQMFF. DNA for the CDR3: TGTGCCTGTGACACCGCTGGGGGATACTCCTGGGACACCCGGCAGATGTTTTTC.

This clone has only a few counts. The mismatch at residue 6 between this DNA's translation and the TCRdb protein of a much larger clone likely reflects a read error; the protein shown is translated from the DNA. The V gene is TRDV2, the J gene TRDJ3; maybe TRDD3 (6 bases). The CDR3 length is 16 residues. Germline V gene sequence: CDR1 GEAIGNYY, CDR2 EKD. With 3 bases removed from V and 3 bases from J, the gap between germline ends came to 11 bases. In DNA, the CDR3 is TGTGCCTGTGACGTTGAGGGATACTGGGACACCCGACAGATGTTTTTC. It specifies CACDVEGYWDTRQMFF.

As to this clone: A far larger clone differs by one base, so this is likely a read error. The same CDR3 can be traced to other DNA sequences in this sample. The genes are TRDV2 and TRDJ3; 12 nucleotides align to TRDD3. CDR3 length: 20 amino acids. The trim removed 1 base at V and 2 bases at J, leaving 8 bases unmatched. The germline gives CDR1 GEAIGNYY, CDR2 EKD. Written as DNA, the CDR3 is TGTGCCTGTGACACGCTGGGGGATACGCCCGGGGCCTGGGACACCCGACAGATGTTTTTC. Protein product: CACDTLGDTPGAWDTRQMFF.

This clone was detected only a few times. The protein held in TCRdb is that of a much larger clone and does not match this DNA's translation at residue 9, likely because of a read error; the protein shown is translated from the DNA. The genes are TRDV2 and TRDJ3; TRDD3 agrees at 7 bases. The germline gives CDR1 GEAIGNYY, CDR2 EKD. The CDR3 extends over 20 amino acids. V lost 3 bases to trimming and J lost 1 base; unmatched junction nucleotides: 14. CDR3 region: CACDPLLGNEGSWDTRQMFF. CDR3 in DNA: TGTGCCTGTGACCCCTTACTGGGGAATGAAGGTTCCTGGGACACCCGACAGATGTTTTTC.

On this clone itself: A single base is all that separates this from a far larger clone, so a read error is likely. Different DNA sequences within this sample yield the same CDR3. This chain uses TRDV2 with TRDJ2, with TRDD3 identical over 10 bases. The V gene end was trimmed by 3 bases and the J gene end by 0 bases; junction bases not matched to a gene: 15. CDR1 GEAIGNYY and CDR2 EKD come from the germline V gene. This CDR3 has 20 residues. DNA for the CDR3: TGTGCCTGTGACCCTATTCGCACTGGGGGATCACGAGCTTTGACAGCACAACTCTTCTTT. Translation: CACDPIRTGGSRALTAQLFF.

This clone was seen a handful of times. The protein recorded in TCRdb matches a much larger clone and deviates from this DNA's translation at residue 3, suggesting a read error; the protein here is obtained by translating the DNA. The V and J genes are TRDV2 and TRDJ2; 10 bases are shared with TRDD3. Per the germline V gene, CDR1 is GEAIGNYY and CDR2 is EKD. This CDR3 is 14 amino acids long. The CDR3 bases are TGTGCCAGTGACCCCTGGGGGATAGAAGCACAACTCTTCTTT. This codes for CASDPWGIEAQLFF.

There are a few counts of this clone. The protein TCRdb gives is from a much larger clone and does not agree with this DNA's translation at residue 8, likely a read error; the protein shown here comes from the DNA. Within the sample, other DNA sequences also encode this same CDR3. This chain connects TRDV2 to TRDJ2; 7 bases fit TRDD3. The germline CDR1 and CDR2 sequences are GEAIGNYY and EKD. With V trimmed by 1 base and J by 4 bases, 2 bases remained unmatched. The CDR3 extends over 14 amino acids. In DNA, the CDR3 is TGTGCCTGTGACACATGGGGGACGACAGCACAACTCTTCTTT. It translates to CACDTWGTTAQLFF.

Details on this clone: The protein that TCRdb holds for this DNA derives from a much larger clone and differs from the translated DNA at residue 16, which likely indicates a read error; the protein shown here is translated from the DNA. CDR3 sequence reads: CACDTGGYSSWDTRQRFF. The CDR3 DNA sequence: TGTGCCTGTGACACCGGAGGATACAGCTCCTGGGACACCCGACAGAGGTTTTTC. The V call is TRDV2, the J call TRDJ3; weak D call: TRDD3 (6 bases). Germline V CDR1 and CDR2: GEAIGNYY, EKD. The CDR3 extends over 18 amino acids.

As to this clone: For this DNA, TCRdb reports the protein of a much larger clone, which diverges at residue 7, most likely from a read error; the protein presented here is translated directly from the DNA. The gene calls are TRDV2 and TRDJ2; TRDD3 is a possible D gene (5 bases). Trimming pared 4 bases from V and 0 bases from J, leaving 23 bases between. Germline loops: CDR1 GEAIGNYY, CDR2 EKD. The CDR3 has 19 residues. This CDR3 is CACDRLEDKDPALTAQLFF. CDR3 coding DNA: TGTGCCTGTGATAGACTGGAGGATAAGGACCCAGCTTTGACAGCACAACTCTTCTTT.

By frequency in the sample, this clone is large. Additional DNA sequences in this sample encode the identical CDR3. This sequence joins TRDV2 and TRDJ3; unclear D gene. CDR3 size: 16 residues. Germline-derived CDR1 and CDR2 are GEAIGNYY and EKD. V was shortened by 0 bases and J by 0 bases, with 5 bases between the two germline ends. The CDR3 reads CACDTVGSWDTRQMFF. The CDR3 nucleotides are TGTGCCTGTGACACCGTGGGCTCCTGGGACACCCGACAGATGTTTTTC.

This clone turned up a few times. TCRdb's entry gives the protein of a much larger clone, which mismatches this DNA's translation at residue 4, likely from a read error; the protein reported here is translated from the DNA. The V and J genes are TRDV2 and TRDJ2; 13 positions agree with TRDD3. Germline CDR1 and CDR2: GEAIGNYY and EKD. This CDR3 contains 14 residues. J gave up 8 bases and V 6 bases, and 5 bases lay outside the gene matches. CDR3 region: CACNLLGDTAQLFF. The CDR3, as DNA: TGTGCCTGTAACCTACTGGGGGATACGGCACAACTCTTCTTT.